This TCR beta chain was observed in a study of response to subunit inactivated influenza vaccine. V lost 5 bases and J lost 4, with 11 bases in between. The germline V gene has CDR1 SGHTA and CDR2 FQGNSA. This CDR3 is built from 13 residues. This clonotype showed up many times. TCRdb re-derived calls from the RT-PCR reads in MiXCR, one entry per CDR3 protein. The table includes some 300,000 distinct CDR3 sequences, about 20% detected once. V gene TRBV7-2 combines with J gene TRBJ1-2; D perhaps matches TRBD1 (6 bases). The source was PBMCs from blood, collected less than 22 months after vaccination. This clonotype was sampled from a man aged 45-69 years who received an inactivated influenza vaccine. The DNA of the CDR3 is TGTGCCAGCAGCCCGAAGGGGGGCTATGGCTACACCTTC. Residues: CASSPKGGYGYTF.